The count of the clone carrying this TCR beta chain is one. Measured with immunoSEQ multiplex PCR; TCRdb has only the in-frame clones, and not every one. The data show some 85,000 clones, approximately 80% seen once. Recruited during active infection, patients (from Seattle) were subsequently followed longitudinally. The sample is drawn from a study of blood T cell repertoires in COVID-19. Trimming pared 9 bases from V and 7 bases from J, leaving 16 bases between. The germline V gene has CDR1 MNHEY and CDR2 SVGAGI. This CDR3 comprises 13 residues. Sequencing was carried out using peripheral blood. The receptor comes from a man between 70 and 80 years old with COVID-19, enrolled during active disease. This chain joins TRBV6-5 and TRBJ2-1, with D possibly being TRBD2 (5 bases). The CDR3 loop is CASTRSSGNEQFF. The CDR3 bases are TGTGCCAGTACCCGGAGCTCGGGGAATGAGCAGTTCTTC.